This entry lists 14 T cell receptor beta chains sequenced from one sample in a study of vaccination and CD4 T cells after COVID-19. The sample's treatment: roughly ten-day PBMC culture with coronavirus spike peptide pools or control peptides (ViraFEST assay). These receptors have no identified antigens. The Oncomine TCR Beta short-read assay was applied to DNA of cultured CD4+ T cells. TCRdb independently ran MiXCR on the PCR reads; one entry per CDR3 protein. The table shows 15,000 to 20,000 distinct CDR3 sequences, with 55% to 60% occurring only once. What was sequenced was CD4+ T cells from blood, cultured in vitro. The receptors stem from a human donor who had recovered from COVID-19.

The CDR3 here is CANSRAGPGRLYGYTF. CDR3 bases: TGTGCCAACTCTCGGGCAGGTCCAGGGAGGCTCTATGGCTACACCTTC. This chain uses TRBV6-1 with TRBJ1-2; TRBD1 is a possible D gene (5 bases). The V and J ends lost 10 bases and 4 bases respectively, with 25 bases between them. Germline CDR1 MNHNS, CDR2 SASEGT. This CDR3 comprises 16 residues.

The chain is built from TRBV20-1 and TRBJ1-2, with D perhaps TRBD1 (6 bases). The V end was cut by 4 bases, the J end by 8 bases, with 23 bases between. The germline gives CDR1 DFQATT, CDR2 SNEGSKA (reference sequence). This CDR3 is built from 15 residues. The CDR3 DNA is TGCAGTGCTATTTTCATAAAGTGGGGGGCGCAGGGCTACACCTTC. As protein: CSAIFIKWGAQGYTF.

Note on this clonotype: The junction departs from the called germline gene at one end, perhaps through a read error. The chain has TRBV15 and TRBJ2-1; a weak D match, TRBD2 (6 bases). There are 15 residues in the CDR3. Germline V gene lookup returns CDR1 LNHNV and CDR2 YYDKDF (reference sequence). CDR3: CATNRDRRGYNEQFF. The CDR3 DNA reads TGTGCCACCAACAGAGATAGGAGGGGCTACAATGAGCAGTTCTTC.

The chain is built from TRBV6-2 or TRBV6-3 and TRBJ2-7; a possible D gene is TRBD2 (5 bases). This CDR3 is 13 amino acids long. CDR1 and CDR2 (germline): MNHEY, SVGEGT. The V end was cut by 6 bases, the J end by 3 bases, with 12 bases between. Here the CDR3 DNA reads TGTGCCAGCAGGGCCAGCGGCAACTACGAGCAGTACTTC. Translation: CASRASGNYEQYF.

The chain has TRBV7-2 and TRBJ2-2; D gene ambiguous. The CDR3 spans 16 residues. Germline V CDR1 and CDR2: SGHTA, FQGNSA. V was cut by 4 bases and J by 4 bases, with 16 bases left in between. The DNA of the CDR3 is TGTGCCAGCAGCTCCGCTCACAGATTGGGCACCGGGGAGCTGTTTTTT. This sequence encodes CASSSAHRLGTGELFF.

This clonotype has a single count. The rearrangement joins TRBV5-1 to TRBJ2-3; 12 nucleotides line up with TRBD2. This CDR3 region has 17 residues. V lost 2 bases, J lost 0 bases, and 4 bases stayed unmatched. CDR1 and CDR2 from the germline V gene are SGHRS and YFSETQ. This CDR3 reads CASSFLAGGPSTDTQYF. CDR3 DNA sequence: TGCGCCAGCAGCTTTCTAGCGGGGGGGCCTAGCACAGATACGCAGTATTTT.

This clonotype was detected a few times. The chain employs TRBV27 and TRBJ1-6; D gene unclear. The ends were cut back, 6 bases at V and 0 bases at J, with 12 bases in the middle. Germline V gene sequence: CDR1 MNHEY, CDR2 SMNVEV (reference sequence). The CDR3 sequence is 16 residues long. For the CDR3, the DNA is TGTGCCAGCAGCCCCTGGACGGGCTCCTATAATTCACCCCTCCACTTT. Translating gives CASSPWTGSYNSPLHF.

The rearrangement links TRBV6-5 to TRBJ1-6; D uncertain. The CDR3 has 13 amino acids. V was cut by 4 bases and J by 8 bases, with 9 bases left in between. Germline loops: CDR1 MNHEY, CDR2 SVGAGI. CDR3 sequence reads: CASSFGPDSPLHF. CDR3 nucleotides: TGTGCCAGCAGTTTCGGCCCTGATTCACCCCTCCACTTT.

This clonotype was seen only a few times. The chain joins TRBV28 to TRBJ1-5, with 9 bases lining up with TRBD1. This CDR3 spans 16 amino acids. V lost 5 bases to trimming and J lost 2 bases; unmatched junction nucleotides: 7. Germline V CDR1 and CDR2: MDHEN, SYDVKM. CDR3 loop: CASSIQGQGGNQPQHF. CDR3 bases: TGTGCCAGCAGTATTCAGGGACAGGGCGGCAATCAGCCCCAGCATTTT.

This chain connects TRBV10-1 to TRBJ2-7; 10 bases fit TRBD2. Germline V lookup: CDR1 WNHNN, CDR2 SYGVQD (reference sequence). V dropped 4 bases and J dropped 4; count of bases not matched to a gene: 4. The CDR3 loop spans 14 amino acids. CDR3 region: CASSASGSQYEQYF. CDR3 nucleotide sequence: TGCGCCAGCAGTGCTAGCGGGAGTCAGTACGAGCAGTACTTC.

The chain combines TRBV4-1 with TRBJ1-1; 7 bases align to TRBD1. CDR3 length equals 14 residues. After removal of 4 bases from V and 3 bases from J, the junction contained 5 bases not matched to a gene. Germline V gives CDR1 MGHRA, CDR2 YSYEKL. CDR3 loop: CASSPTGRDTEAFF. As DNA, the CDR3 is TGCGCCAGCAGCCCGACAGGGAGGGACACTGAAGCTTTCTTT.

V and J are TRBV19 and TRBJ1-5; D not certain. V was trimmed by 3 bases and J by 0 bases, leaving 15 bases between them. CDR3 length equals 17 residues. Germline lookup yields CDR1 LNHDA and CDR2 SQIVND (reference sequence). CDR3 protein: CASSIGTADYSNQPQHF. CDR3 bases: TGTGCCAGTAGTATTGGCACGGCAGACTATAGCAATCAGCCCCAGCATTTT.

In its sample, this clonotype was seen a few times. The chain is built from TRBV2 and TRBJ2-1; 10 bases are shared with TRBD2. The CDR3 contains 14 residues. Germline V CDR1 and CDR2: SNHLY, FYNNEI. V gave up 6 bases and J gave up 8 bases; unmatched junction bases: 7. The CDR3 sequence: CASSPGLASDEQFF. In nucleotides, the CDR3 is TGTGCCAGCAGCCCGGGACTAGCGTCTGATGAGCAGTTCTTC.

This clonotype was counted only a few times. The rearrangement joins TRBV7-2 to TRBJ1-6, with unresolved D. Per germline, CDR1 SGHTA and CDR2 FQGNSA. V lost 1 base and J 8 bases, leaving 6 bases between the germline ends. This CDR3 region has 13 residues. The CDR3 region is CASSLDADSPLHF. The DNA for the CDR3 is TGTGCCAGCAGCTTAGATGCAGATTCACCCCTCCACTTT.